The 23 T cell receptor beta chains in this list originate from one sample, sequenced in a study of T cells after yellow fever vaccination. Each CDR3 protein is one row after TCRdb ran MiXCR on the 5' RACE reads. The profile shows roughly 500,000 distinct CDR3 sequences, approximately 21% of them singletons. The sample consisted of PBMCs, taken 15 days after the yellow fever booster vaccination. The receptor source for this set is a man aged 30-40 years who received the YFV17D yellow fever vaccine.

This clonotype has just a few counts. The chain employs TRBV12-3 or TRBV12-4 and TRBJ2-1, with 10 bases that match TRBD2. J was trimmed by 3 bases and V by 6 bases; bases with no gene match: 2. This CDR3 contains 14 residues. CDR3 in DNA: TGTGCCAGCAGAACTAGCGGGGACTACAATGAGCAGTTCTTC. As protein: CASRTSGDYNEQFF.

Here the CDR3 DNA reads TGCAGTGCTCCGTATCTAGCGGGCAAAGCCTACGAGCAGTACTTC. Translation gives CSAPYLAGKAYEQYF. The chain recombines TRBV20-1 with TRBJ2-7; 8 positions agree with TRBD2. The CDR3 contains 15 residues. Germline V CDR1 and CDR2: DFQATT, SNEGSKA (reference sequence). V trimming: 5 bases; J trimming: 2 bases; junction bases outside the gene matches: 11.

The CDR3: CASSSPIEQRNTDTQYF. CDR3 nucleotides: TGTGCCAGCAGCTCCCCCATCGAGCAGCGGAACACAGATACGCAGTATTTT. This chain links TRBV7-6 with TRBJ2-3, with D possibly TRBD2 on 5 matching bases. V lost 4 bases to trimming and J lost 2 bases, with 19 bases between them. Germline V CDR1 and CDR2: SGHVS, FNYEAQ. The CDR3 contains 17 residues.

This clonotype was detected a few times. For the CDR3, the DNA is TGCGCCAGCAGCCCCTCTACAGGGGACACCGGGGAGCTGTTTTTT. It is translated as CASSPSTGDTGELFF. The J gene is TRBJ2-2, the V gene TRBV5-1, with 7 bases lining up with TRBD1. The CDR3 length is 15 residues. The ends lost 4 bases at V and 3 bases at J; junction bases unmatched: 6. Germline CDR1 SGHRS, CDR2 YFSETQ.

J is TRBJ1-2 and V is TRBV20-1; D not certain. The CDR3 consists of 14 residues. V was cut by 6 bases and J by 2 bases, with 16 bases left in between. Germline V gene sequence: CDR1 DFQATT, CDR2 SNEGSKA (reference sequence). The CDR3 spells CSAPLRGRNYGYTF. As DNA, the CDR3 is TGCAGTGCCCCTCTGCGAGGAAGAAACTATGGCTACACCTTC.

Only a few counts were recorded for this clonotype. The chain uses TRBV27 and TRBJ2-2, with TRBD2 matching 9 bases. V was pared by 3 bases and J by 4 bases, with 6 bases of the junction left unmatched. Germline CDR1 is MNHEY and CDR2 is SMNVEV (reference sequence). The CDR3 spans 16 residues. The CDR3 protein is CASSLGLAGRTGELFF. The CDR3 DNA follows: TGTGCCAGCAGTTTGGGTCTAGCGGGGCGCACCGGGGAGCTGTTTTTT.

The chain recombines TRBV3-1 with TRBJ2-7; D unclear. The germline V gene encodes CDR1 LGHDT and CDR2 YNNKEL (reference sequence). CDR3 length: 16 amino acids. Trimming shortened V by 1 base and J by 3 bases, and 16 bases separated the two germline ends. In DNA form, the CDR3 reads TGTGCCAGCAGCCAAGGGGTACGAAATTGGGGCTACGAGCAGTACTTC. The encoded protein is CASSQGVRNWGYEQYF.

The genes are TRBV23-1 and TRBJ2-7; no clear D. TRBV23-1 falls under the ORF class, with uncertain function. V was cut by 7 bases and J by 2 bases, with 3 bases left in between. The CDR3 runs to 10 residues. CDR3 region: CASIPYEQYF. The CDR3, as DNA: TGCGCCAGCATCCCCTACGAGCAGTACTTC.

This clonotype was observed a handful of times. The chain combines TRBV9 with TRBJ1-2; D is undetermined. CDR3 size: 15 residues. Deletions cut 6 bases from V and 2 bases from J, with 17 bases between. Germline V gene data show CDR1 as SGDLS and CDR2 as YYNGEE. CDR3 region: CASNPDGNSNYGYTF. The CDR3 region has the DNA TGTGCCAGCAACCCGGACGGAAATTCAAACTATGGCTACACCTTC.

The chain is built from TRBV10-3 and TRBJ1-6; 7 bases agree with TRBD1. J gave up 7 bases and V 6 bases, and 9 bases lay outside the gene matches. CDR3 size: 15 residues. Germline CDR1 and CDR2: ENHRY and SYGVKD. CDR3 protein: CAIRNLGQLNSPLHF. The CDR3 DNA is TGTGCCATCAGAAATTTGGGACAGCTAAATTCACCCCTCCACTTT.

The chain combines TRBV29-1 with TRBJ2-7; D is perhaps TRBD2 (5 bases). Germline V gene lookup returns CDR1 SQVTM and CDR2 ANQGSEA. Trimming removed 5 bases at V and 0 bases at J, with 14 bases between. This CDR3 comprises 14 residues. DNA of the CDR3: TGCAGCGTTCTGAGCGGAGGTAGCTCCTACGAGCAGTACTTC. Protein product: CSVLSGGSSYEQYF.

The chain carries TRBV29-1 and TRBJ2-1; the D gene is possibly TRBD2 (5 bases). Trimming removed 0 bases from V and 5 bases from J, with 14 bases in between. Germline V lookup: CDR1 SQVTM, CDR2 ANQGSEA. The CDR3 contains 15 residues. Here the CDR3 DNA reads TGCAGCGTTGAAGATGGGGTACAGCGGAACAATGAGCAGTTCTTC. Its translation: CSVEDGVQRNNEQFF.

This clonotype turned up a few times. Given a much more abundant clone one base away, this may be a read error. CDR3 sequence: CASSSDMNTEAFF. CDR3 sequence (DNA): TGTGCCAGCAGCTCGGACATGAACACTGAAGCTTTCTTT. The chain combines TRBV5-4 with TRBJ1-1; tentatively, D is TRBD1 (5 bases). V lost 3 bases, J lost 0 bases, and 6 bases lay in between. Per germline, CDR1 SGHNT and CDR2 YYREEE (reference sequence). The CDR3 sequence is 13 residues long. The full variable domain, in which reference TRBV5-4 and TRBJ1-1 provide the parts outside the CDR3, is ETGVTQSPTHLIKTRGQQVTLRCSSQSGHNTVSWYQQALGQGPQFIFQYYREEENGRGNFPPRFSGLQFPNYSSELNVNALELDDSALYLCASSSDMNTEAFFGQGTRLTVV.

The rearrangement joins TRBV4-2 to TRBJ2-7, with 8 bases that match TRBD2. V shed 0 bases, J shed 0 bases, and the junction held 4 bases outside the gene matches. Germline-derived CDR1 and CDR2 are LGHNA and YNFKEQ. The CDR3 runs 16 residues. CDR3 residues: CASSQDISGSSYEQYF. The CDR3 DNA follows: TGTGCCAGCAGCCAAGATATAAGCGGGAGCTCCTACGAGCAGTACTTC.

This clonotype was picked up a small number of times. This rearrangement joins TRBV5-1 to TRBJ1-1; no reliable D call. Germline V gene data show CDR1 as SGHRS and CDR2 as YFSETQ. Trimming shortened V by 4 bases and J by 0 bases, and 16 bases separated the two germline ends. CDR3 length: 16 amino acids. The CDR3 nucleotides are TGCGCCAGCAGCACTGGATCTCCTACGCTGAACACTGAAGCTTTCTTT. It encodes CASSTGSPTLNTEAFF.

Only a few counts were recorded for this clonotype. The chain links TRBV27 to TRBJ1-6; D is unclear. Trimming pared 5 bases from V and 10 bases from J, leaving 21 bases between. The CDR3 has 16 amino acids. Germline CDR1 MNHEY, CDR2 SMNVEV (reference sequence). The DNA of the CDR3 is TGTGCCAGCAGTCCCCGGACCCCGCGCGCATACTCACCCCTCCACTTT. It yields the protein CASSPRTPRAYSPLHF.

This clonotype occurred a few times. This chain links TRBV7-9 with TRBJ1-5; D is possibly TRBD1 (5 bases). Per the germline V gene, CDR1 is SEHNR and CDR2 is FQNEAQ (reference sequence). This CDR3 comprises 15 residues. V was pared by 5 bases and J by 0 bases, with 11 bases between. The DNA of the CDR3 is TGTGCCAGCAGCCGAATTACAGGTAGCAATCAGCCCCAGCATTTT. Translation: CASSRITGSNQPQHF.

This clonotype was picked up a small number of times. The V gene is TRBV30, the J gene TRBJ2-1; TRBD1 agrees at 8 bases. The CDR3 runs 14 residues. The germline V gene encodes CDR1 GTSNPN and CDR2 SVGIG (reference sequence). J gave up 6 bases and V 2 bases, and 6 bases lay outside the gene matches. The CDR3 DNA sequence: TGTGCCTGGAGTTCGGACAGGGTCCGCAATGAGCAGTTCTTC. Protein: CAWSSDRVRNEQFF.

The V gene is TRBV20-1, the J gene TRBJ2-2, with D perhaps matching TRBD2 (6 bases). The CDR3 is made up of 15 amino acids. The V and J ends lost 0 bases and 7 bases respectively, with 15 bases between them. The germline V gene encodes CDR1 DFQATT and CDR2 SNEGSKA (reference sequence). The CDR3 sequence: CSARDRGLLFGELFF. CDR3 DNA: TGCAGTGCTAGAGATAGAGGACTACTATTCGGGGAGCTGTTTTTT.

The rearrangement joins TRBV3-1 to TRBJ2-1; 9 bases map to TRBD1. V lost 1 base, J lost 7 bases, and 8 bases stayed unmatched. Per germline, CDR1 LGHDT and CDR2 YNNKEL (reference sequence). The CDR3 loop spans 16 amino acids. CDR3 DNA: TGTGCCAGCAGCCAAGCCGCAACAGGGGGCTTGAATGAGCAGTTCTTC. Amino acids: CASSQAATGGLNEQFF.

The chain couples TRBV14 to TRBJ2-7; either TRBD1 or TRBD2 may supply D (5 bases each). The CDR3 loop spans 16 amino acids. Deletions cut 0 bases from V and 7 bases from J, with 19 bases between. In germline, CDR1 is SGHDN, CDR2 FVKESK. CDR3 sequence reads: CASSQDTGLPLREQYF. The CDR3 bases are TGTGCCAGCAGCCAAGATACAGGACTCCCACTAAGGGAGCAGTACTTC.

The J gene is TRBJ2-1, the V gene TRBV5-1, with TRBD2 matching over 13 bases. CDR3 length: 15 residues. Germline V gene lookup returns CDR1 SGHRS and CDR2 YFSETQ. J gave up 9 bases and V 4 bases, and 7 bases lay outside the gene matches. The CDR3 nucleotides are TGCGCCAGCAGCCCGGGACTAGCGGGGCAGGGTGAGCAGTTCTTC. It encodes CASSPGLAGQGEQFF.

The CDR3 reads CSARDASGTYNEQFF. CDR3 in DNA: TGCAGTGCTAGAGACGCTAGCGGGACCTACAATGAGCAGTTCTTC. The V call is TRBV20-1, the J call TRBJ2-1; 9 bases match TRBD2. The junction had 2 bases not matched to a gene; V was cut back by 0 bases and J by 2 bases. The length of the CDR3 is 15 residues. CDR1 is DFQATT, CDR2 SNEGSKA, per germline (reference sequence).